Below, 3 T cell receptor beta chains from the same sample are listed, as sequenced in a study of blood T cell repertoires in COVID-19. Profiled with immunoSEQ multiplex PCR; TCRdb holds only in-frame clones, not every one. The data contain 21,000 or so clones, more than 75% of them singletons. Sequencing was done on a sample of peripheral blood. These receptors originate from a man aged 45-65 years with active COVID-19.

The chain couples TRBV7-9 to TRBJ2-5; a possible D gene is TRBD1 (5 bases). The V end lost 2 bases, the J end lost 2 bases, and 12 bases lay between the germline ends. The CDR3 covers 15 residues. Germline CDR1 and CDR2: SEHNR and FQNEAQ (reference sequence). DNA of the CDR3: TGTGCCAGCAGCTTATTGAAGGCAGGGCAAGAGACCCAGTACTTC. It specifies CASSLLKAGQETQYF.

This rearrangement joins TRBV10-3 to TRBJ1-2; no reliable D call. The CDR3 is 15 amino acids. Germline V gene sequence: CDR1 ENHRY, CDR2 SYGVKD. Trimming took off 0 bases at V and 4 bases at J, with 12 bases between the two ends. The DNA of the CDR3 is TGTGCCATCAGTGAGTCGCAAGCGAAAGGCTATGGCTACACCTTC. This translates into CAISESQAKGYGYTF.

The chain is built from TRBV6-2 or TRBV6-3 and TRBJ2-3, with D possibly being TRBD2 (5 bases). The CDR3 loop spans 14 amino acids. Germline V gene data show CDR1 as MNHEY and CDR2 as SVGEGT. Trimming removed 2 bases from V and 2 bases from J, with 8 bases in between. CDR3 DNA sequence: TGTGCCAGCAGTTACATCGGGGACACAGATACGCAGTATTTT. Translating gives CASSYIGDTDTQYF.